The sequence of this TCR beta chain was determined in a study of monozygotic twins with inflammatory bowel disease. The study's findings and limits: Diversity of TCRbeta measured by inverse Simpson was lower in IBD patients than in healthy co-twins.

Concerning this clonotype itself: What it recognizes is unknown.

Germline values: CDR1 DFQATT, CDR2 SNEGSKA (reference sequence). The CDR3 is made up of 14 amino acids. TCRdb derives one entry per CDR3 protein from the 5' RACE reads, leaving out DNA. This table holds 350,000 to 400,000 distinct CDR3 sequences. Sequencing was done on a sample of blood. This clonotype was sampled from a human donor with ulcerative colitis or Crohn's disease, or a healthy co-twin of an affected twin (not recorded which). The chain has TRBV20-1 and TRBJ2-1; without DNA, the TCRdb call of TRBD1 cannot be checked. CDR3 amino acids: CSARGGASYNEQFF.